Listed below are T cell receptor beta chains from one sample, sequenced in a study of blood T cell repertoires in COVID-19. Only in-frame clones appear in the TCRdb table, and some are missing; sequencing was by immunoSEQ multiplex PCR. The table shows some 120,000 clones, with about 80% occurring only once. The sample comprised peripheral blood. Receptors originate from a woman in her 50s with acute or convalescent COVID-19. Each CDR3 is given with its conserved first and last residue. Fields, in order: CDR3 protein, CDR3 DNA, clone size, D gene, V gene, J gene. A D gene is named only where the DNA matches it firmly. Clone size is shown for a subset of rows, as once, few, many or a class of expanded clone.

CDR3aa: CASSHRGIEAFF
CDR3nt: TGCGCCAGCAGCCACCGGGGGATCGAGGCTTTCTTT
abundance: -
d_gene: -
v_gene: TRBV5-1
j_gene: TRBJ1-1

CDR3aa: CASSKSRAGMNTEAFF
CDR3nt: TGTGCCAGCAGCAAATCCCGGGCAGGGATGAACACTGAAGCTTTCTTT
abundance: -
d_gene: -
v_gene: TRBV21-1
j_gene: TRBJ1-1

CDR3aa: CASTLTVTSGPSSYNEQFF
CDR3nt: TGTGCCAGCACCCTAACCGTAACTAGCGGACCAAGCTCCTACAATGAGCAGTTCTTC
abundance: -
d_gene: TRBD2
v_gene: TRBV7-9
j_gene: TRBJ2-1

CDR3aa: CASSQNLDRTDTQYF
CDR3nt: TGTGCCAGCAGCCAAAACCTGGACAGGACAGATACGCAGTATTTT
abundance: -
d_gene: TRBD1
v_gene: TRBV3-1/TRBV3-2
j_gene: TRBJ2-3

CDR3aa: CASTSGGDYGYTF
CDR3nt: TGTGCCAGTACATCAGGGGGCGACTATGGCTACACCTTC
abundance: -
d_gene: TRBD1
v_gene: TRBV19
j_gene: TRBJ1-2

CDR3aa: CATRDSSRGGYTF
CDR3nt: TGTGCCACCAGGGACTCGTCGAGGGGGGGCTACACCTTC
abundance: once
d_gene: -
v_gene: TRBV24-1
j_gene: TRBJ1-2

CDR3aa: CASSQVSPGLIRSYNEQFF
CDR3nt: TGTGCCAGCAGCCAAGTCTCCCCGGGACTAATACGCTCCTACAATGAGCAGTTCTTC
abundance: -
d_gene: TRBD2
v_gene: TRBV14
j_gene: TRBJ2-1

CDR3aa: CASSLQGHDGYTF
CDR3nt: TGCGCCAGCAGCTTACAGGGGCACGATGGCTACACCTTC
abundance: -
d_gene: TRBD1
v_gene: TRBV5-1
j_gene: TRBJ1-2

CDR3aa: CASSLQRGLTEAFF
CDR3nt: TGTGCCAGCAGCTTACAGCGGGGGCTCACTGAAGCTTTCTTT
abundance: -
d_gene: -
v_gene: TRBV11-2
j_gene: TRBJ1-1

CDR3aa: CATKDRVGDIQYF
CDR3nt: TGTGCCACCAAGGACAGGGTGGGGGACATTCAGTACTTC
abundance: -
d_gene: TRBD1
v_gene: TRBV24-1
j_gene: TRBJ2-4

CDR3aa: CASSKLTGSTDTQYF
CDR3nt: TGTGCCAGCAGCAAGCTGACAGGGAGCACAGATACGCAGTATTTT
abundance: -
d_gene: TRBD1
v_gene: TRBV28
j_gene: TRBJ2-3

CDR3aa: CASRGTGGIGYTF
CDR3nt: TGTGCCAGTAGGGGGACAGGGGGTATCGGCTACACCTTC
abundance: -
d_gene: TRBD1
v_gene: TRBV19
j_gene: TRBJ1-2

CDR3aa: CAWKNQGFGTEAFF
CDR3nt: TGTGCCTGGAAAAATCAGGGTTTTGGCACTGAAGCTTTCTTT
abundance: -
d_gene: -
v_gene: TRBV30
j_gene: TRBJ1-1

CDR3aa: CAISRQGRGNTIYF
CDR3nt: TGTGCCATCAGCCGACAGGGTCGCGGGAACACCATATATTTT
abundance: -
d_gene: TRBD1
v_gene: TRBV10-3
j_gene: TRBJ1-3

CDR3aa: CASSVGPDRGGEQYF
CDR3nt: TGTGCCAGCAGCGTAGGACCGGACAGGGGAGGCGAGCAGTACTTC
abundance: -
d_gene: TRBD1
v_gene: TRBV9
j_gene: TRBJ2-7

CDR3aa: CASSLPGQGLSEKLFF
CDR3nt: TGTGCCAGCAGCTTACCGGGACAGGGCTTGAGTGAAAAACTGTTTTTT
abundance: -
d_gene: TRBD1
v_gene: TRBV5-6
j_gene: TRBJ1-4

CDR3aa: CASNGQGSNSPLHF
CDR3nt: TGTGCCAGCAACGGACAGGGAAGTAATTCACCCCTCCACTTT
abundance: -
d_gene: TRBD1
v_gene: TRBV6-5
j_gene: TRBJ1-6

CDR3aa: CASSLRRGTSATNEKLFF
CDR3nt: TGTGCCAGCAGCCTTAGGCGGGGGACGTCTGCAACTAATGAAAAACTGTTTTTT
abundance: -
d_gene: -
v_gene: TRBV27
j_gene: TRBJ1-4

CDR3aa: CASSIVTNTGELFF
CDR3nt: TGTGCCAGTAGTATTGTAACGAACACCGGGGAGCTGTTTTTT
abundance: -
d_gene: -
v_gene: TRBV19
j_gene: TRBJ2-2

CDR3aa: CASSSGQGAQYF
CDR3nt: TGCGCCAGCAGCTCCGGACAGGGTGCGCAGTATTTT
abundance: few
d_gene: TRBD1
v_gene: TRBV5-1
j_gene: TRBJ2-3

CDR3aa: CASSSKSGLAGTDTQYF
CDR3nt: TGTGCCAGCAGTTCTAAGTCGGGACTAGCGGGGACAGATACGCAGTATTTT
abundance: -
d_gene: TRBD2
v_gene: TRBV28
j_gene: TRBJ2-3

CDR3aa: CASTTWDRKGDTEAFF
CDR3nt: TGTGCCAGCACCACCTGGGACAGGAAGGGCGACACTGAAGCTTTCTTT
abundance: -
d_gene: TRBD1
v_gene: TRBV11-2
j_gene: TRBJ1-1

CDR3aa: CASSQDPRGRGEGKLFF
CDR3nt: TGTGCCAGCAGCCAAGACCCCAGGGGGCGCGGAGAGGGAAAACTGTTTTTT
abundance: -
d_gene: TRBD1
v_gene: TRBV4-2
j_gene: TRBJ1-4

CDR3aa: CASSQGLRNTIYF
CDR3nt: TGTGCCAGCAGCCAAGGGCTCAGGAACACCATATATTTT
abundance: -
d_gene: -
v_gene: TRBV4-2
j_gene: TRBJ1-3

CDR3aa: CASSFGATNEKLFF
CDR3nt: TGCGCCAGCAGCTTCGGTGCAACTAATGAAAAACTGTTTTTT
abundance: once
d_gene: -
v_gene: TRBV5-1
j_gene: TRBJ1-4

CDR3aa: CASSMGRGDTEAFF
CDR3nt: TGTGCCAGTAGTATGGGCAGGGGCGACACTGAAGCTTTCTTT
abundance: -
d_gene: -
v_gene: TRBV19
j_gene: TRBJ1-1

CDR3aa: CASSPVSVSRGQETQYF
CDR3nt: TGTGCCAGCTCACCTGTCTCAGTTTCTCGGGGACAAGAGACCCAGTACTTC
abundance: -
d_gene: -
v_gene: TRBV18
j_gene: TRBJ2-5

CDR3aa: CASSWDTANYGYTF
CDR3nt: TGTGCCAGCAGCTGGGACACCGCCAACTATGGCTACACCTTC
abundance: few
d_gene: -
v_gene: TRBV5-5
j_gene: TRBJ1-2

CDR3aa: CASSLGSAGVYEQYF
CDR3nt: TGTGCCAGCAGCTTGGGATCGGCAGGGGTCTACGAGCAGTACTTC
abundance: -
d_gene: -
v_gene: TRBV5-4
j_gene: TRBJ2-7

CDR3aa: CASSRQGVSPLHF
CDR3nt: TGTGCCAGTAGTCGGCAGGGGGTATCACCCCTCCACTTT
abundance: -
d_gene: TRBD1
v_gene: TRBV19
j_gene: TRBJ1-6

CDR3aa: CASSVLGESYNEQFF
CDR3nt: TGTGCCAGCAGCGTTTTGGGAGAGTCCTACAATGAGCAGTTCTTC
abundance: -
d_gene: -
v_gene: TRBV9
j_gene: TRBJ2-1

CDR3aa: CASSLLGRGNQPQHF
CDR3nt: TGTGCCAGCAGTTTACTGGGGCGCGGCAATCAGCCCCAGCATTTT
abundance: -
d_gene: -
v_gene: TRBV27
j_gene: TRBJ1-5